What follows are 28 T cell receptor beta chains derived from one specimen sequenced in a study of beta chain features in type 1 diabetes. The authors reverse transcribed all of the isolated RNA, so sequencing captured expressed TCRB transcripts. The assay was immunoSEQ multiplex PCR, and TCRdb's table has in-frame clones only and misses some. The repertoire holds 200,000 to 250,000 clones, with 25% to 30% as singletons. The sequenced material came from central memory CD4+ T cells from blood. These receptors originate from a man aged 25-45 years in good health.

This clone was seen ten or more times. The chain employs TRBV7-2 and TRBJ2-5, with 8 bases aligning to TRBD1. This CDR3 comprises 14 residues. V lost 4 bases, J lost 1 base, and 2 bases stayed unmatched. Germline-derived CDR1 and CDR2 are SGHTA and FQGNSA. CDR3 amino acids: CASSSTGVQETQYF. In nucleotides, the CDR3 is TGTGCCAGCAGCTCGACAGGGGTCCAAGAGACCCAGTACTTC.

In its sample, this clone was seen once. The V gene is TRBV25-1, the J gene TRBJ2-1; perhaps TRBD2 as D (6 bases). V lost 3 bases and J 9 bases, leaving 15 bases between the germline ends. CDR1 MGHDK and CDR2 SYGVNS come from the germline V gene. The CDR3 consists of 14 residues. The CDR3 sequence is CASSDTSVGGEQFF. The CDR3 DNA sequence: TGTGCCAGCAGTGACACGTCAGTGGGGGGTGAGCAGTTCTTC.

This clone has ten or more counts. CDR3 in amino acids: CASSLGLAGTDTQYF. The CDR3 DNA reads TGTGCCAGCAGCCTAGGACTAGCGGGCACAGATACGCAGTATTTT. This rearrangement joins TRBV14 to TRBJ2-3; 10 positions match TRBD2. Germline V lookup: CDR1 SGHDN, CDR2 FVKESK. V lost 4 bases, J lost 1 base, and 2 bases stayed unmatched. The CDR3 is made up of 15 amino acids.

This clone has a single count. This chain connects TRBV5-1 to TRBJ2-7, with D tentatively TRBD1 (5 bases). V was trimmed by 0 bases and J by 3 bases, leaving 7 bases between them. Germline loops: CDR1 SGHRS, CDR2 YFSETQ. This CDR3 has 13 amino acids. The chain's CDR3 is CASSLGQHYEQYF. DNA for the CDR3: TGCGCCAGCAGCTTGGGACAGCACTACGAGCAGTACTTC.

The chain links TRBV7-2 to TRBJ2-2, with 7 bases aligning to TRBD2. Unmatched junction bases numbered 9, after V lost 1 base and J lost 1 base. Germline V CDR1 and CDR2: SGHTA, FQGNSA. This CDR3 is 18 amino acids long. The chain's CDR3 is CASSLVSGSGMNTGELFF. The CDR3 region has the DNA TGTGCCAGCAGCTTAGTGTCTGGAAGCGGGATGAACACCGGGGAGCTGTTTTTT.

The chain joins TRBV15 to TRBJ2-4; D possibly corresponds to TRBD1 (6 bases). The V end lost 8 bases, the J end lost 2 bases, and 10 bases lay between the germline ends. Germline assignment: CDR1 LNHNV and CDR2 YYDKDF (reference sequence). The CDR3 consists of 13 residues. CDR3 residues: CATARGSKNIQYF. The CDR3 DNA follows: TGTGCCACCGCGAGGGGGTCCAAAAACATTCAGTACTTC.

The table lists this clone with a few counts. The V gene is TRBV4-2, the J gene TRBJ2-3; D gene ambiguous. CDR3 length: 13 amino acids. Germline lookup yields CDR1 LGHNA and CDR2 YNFKEQ. Between the trimmed V and J ends, which lost 5 bases and 5 bases, there was a span of 11 bases. The CDR3 is CASSGSQEDTQYF. CDR3 sequence (DNA): TGTGCCAGCAGCGGAAGTCAGGAAGATACGCAGTATTTT.

The V and J genes are TRBV9 and TRBJ1-4; D gene uncertain. The CDR3 contains 15 residues. V shed 0 bases and J shed 5 bases, with 11 bases lying between them. Germline-derived CDR1 and CDR2 are SGDLS and YYNGEE. The CDR3 DNA is TGTGCCAGCAGCGTAGGTCCGGGTTCGAATGAAAAACTGTTTTTT. Its translation: CASSVGPGSNEKLFF.

The chain uses TRBV11-2 and TRBJ2-2, with D unclear. CDR1 and CDR2 (germline): SGHAT, FQNNGV. This CDR3 spans 16 amino acids. V lost 8 bases and J lost 0, with 16 bases in between. The CDR3 coding sequence is TGTGCCAGCTCCCTACGGACCGTTACGAACACCGGGGAGCTGTTTTTT. Encoded protein: CASSLRTVTNTGELFF.

In its sample, this clone was seen many times. The rearrangement uses TRBV27 and TRBJ2-7; D unclear. The V end was cut by 8 bases, the J end by 3 bases, with 14 bases between. The length of the CDR3 is 13 residues. Germline loops: CDR1 MNHEY, CDR2 SMNVEV (reference sequence). CDR3 region: CASRMNGYYEQYF. The CDR3 coding sequence is TGTGCCAGCCGGATGAACGGTTACTACGAGCAGTACTTC.

DNA of the CDR3: TGTGCCAGCAGCCTACCAGCACCTTCCTACGAGCAGTACTTC. Protein product: CASSLPAPSYEQYF. V and J are TRBV7-9 and TRBJ2-7; D ambiguous. V lost 5 bases, J lost 1 base, and 12 bases lay in between. In germline, CDR1 is SEHNR, CDR2 FQNEAQ (reference sequence). The CDR3 covers 14 residues.

The chain is built from TRBV7-2 and TRBJ2-1, with 10 bases matching TRBD2. CDR3 length: 17 amino acids. Unmatched junction bases numbered 8, after V lost 0 bases and J lost 6 bases. Germline V gives CDR1 SGHTA, CDR2 FQGNSA. CDR3 nucleotides: TGTGCCAGCAGCTTAGCGCCACCTAGCGGGAGTCCCAATGAGCAGTTCTTC. As protein: CASSLAPPSGSPNEQFF. The full variable domain, with the rest looked up from reference TRBV7-2 and TRBJ2-1, is GAGVSQSPSNKVTEKGKDVELRCDPISGHTALYWYRQSLGQGLEFLIYFQGNSAPDKSGLPSDRFSAERTGGSVSTLTIQRTQQEDSAVYLCASSLAPPSGSPNEQFFGPGTRLTVL.

This rearrangement joins TRBV12-5 to TRBJ2-5, with D unclear. Trimming took 4 bases from V and 0 from J, leaving 6 bases between them. In germline, CDR1 is LGHNT, CDR2 FRNRAP. The CDR3 loop spans 13 amino acids. The CDR3 DNA sequence: TGTGCTAGTGGTTCGGACGACCAAGAGACCCAGTACTTC. Translating it yields CASGSDDQETQYF.

This clone was counted between two and nine times. The genes are TRBV29-1 and TRBJ2-5; 7 bases are a match to TRBD1. J gave up 1 base and V 8 bases, and 10 bases lay outside the gene matches. The CDR3 covers 14 residues. Germline CDR1 reads SQVTM; CDR2 reads ANQGSEA. Here the CDR3 DNA reads TGCAGCCATTCCGGACAGGCTTCCCAAGAGACCCAGTACTTC. Translated: CSHSGQASQETQYF.

Comment on this clone: Other nucleotide sequences in the sample specify the same CDR3. This chain uses TRBV30 with TRBJ1-2; D remains ambiguous. The V gene lost 1 base and the J gene lost 8 bases, with 8 bases spanning the gap. The V gene's germline CDR1 is GTSNPN and CDR2 SVGIG (reference sequence). The CDR3 runs 11 residues. CDR3 in amino acids: CAWSDREGYTF. The CDR3 bases are TGTGCCTGGAGTGACCGTGAGGGCTACACCTTC.

The chain carries TRBV6-6 and TRBJ2-7; no definite D call. V was trimmed by 0 bases and J by 7 bases, leaving 4 bases between them. Per germline, CDR1 MNHNY and CDR2 SVGAGI (reference sequence). This CDR3 has 11 amino acids. The CDR3 DNA reads TGTGCCAGCAGTTACTCCTCTGAGCAGTACTTC. It is translated as CASSYSSEQYF.

This clone was seen a handful of times. The chain couples TRBV5-1 to TRBJ2-5; D may correspond to TRBD1 or TRBD2 (5 bases each). V was pared by 5 bases and J by 2 bases, with 16 bases between. CDR1 is SGHRS and CDR2 is YFSETQ in the germline V gene. There are 15 residues in the CDR3. The CDR3 nucleotides are TGCGCCAGCAGGGACCAACCGGGACGGCAAGAGACCCAGTACTTC. Amino acid sequence: CASRDQPGRQETQYF.

This clone was seen only a few times. The chain links TRBV7-8 to TRBJ2-4, with a weak D call TRBD1 (5 bases). Trimming pared 3 bases from V and 9 bases from J, leaving 12 bases between. Germline lookup yields CDR1 SGHVS and CDR2 FQNEAQ. The CDR3 extends over 13 amino acids. The CDR3 sequence is CASSLQGAAIQYF. In nucleotides, the CDR3 is TGTGCCAGCAGCTTGCAGGGTGCGGCCATTCAGTACTTC.

The chain joins TRBV28 to TRBJ2-1; 10 positions match TRBD1. In germline, CDR1 is MDHEN, CDR2 SYDVKM. V shed 4 bases, J shed 7 bases, and the junction held 4 bases outside the gene matches. The CDR3 consists of 14 residues. This chain's CDR3 is CASSSSGQGNEQFF. In DNA form, the CDR3 reads TGTGCCAGCAGTTCATCGGGACAGGGGAATGAGCAGTTCTTC.

This clone showed up just a few times. The gene calls are TRBV7-2 and TRBJ2-7; 7 bases agree with TRBD2. CDR3 size: 12 residues. V lost 6 bases and J lost 4; bases outside the gene matches: 3. The germline CDR1 and CDR2 sequences are SGHTA and FQGNSA. CDR3 residues: CASSQAGYEQYF. The CDR3 DNA reads as TGTGCCAGCAGTCAAGCGGGGTACGAGCAGTACTTC. The full variable domain, rest sourced from reference TRBV7-2 and TRBJ2-7, is GAGVSQSPSNKVTEKGKDVELRCDPISGHTALYWYRQSLGQGLEFLIYFQGNSAPDKSGLPSDRFSAERTGGSVSTLTIQRTQQEDSAVYLCASSQAGYEQYFGPGTRLTVT.

This chain connects TRBV5-1 to TRBJ1-5, with D tentatively TRBD1 (6 bases). The CDR3 is 14 residues long. CDR1 is SGHRS and CDR2 is YFSETQ in the germline V gene. The V end was cut by 4 bases, the J end by 3 bases, with 11 bases between. The CDR3 bases are TGCGCCAGCAGCCCGGACAGCCCCAATCAGCCCCAGCATTTT. Its translation is CASSPDSPNQPQHF.

The genes are TRBV7-2 and TRBJ2-7; TRBD1 is a possible D gene (6 bases). Germline CDR1 reads SGHTA; CDR2 reads FQGNSA. Trimming took off 4 bases at V and 3 bases at J, with 16 bases between the two ends. The CDR3 is 15 amino acids. The CDR3 reads CASSSSTGTNYEQYF. CDR3 DNA sequence: TGTGCCAGCAGCTCATCCACCGGGACAAACTACGAGCAGTACTTC.

As DNA, the CDR3 is TGTGCCAGCAGTTCTGGGACCCTGAACACTGAAGCTTTCTTT. The encoded protein is CASSSGTLNTEAFF. The chain joins TRBV6-5 to TRBJ1-1, with D possibly being TRBD1 (5 bases). CDR3 length equals 14 residues. Germline CDR1 reads MNHEY; CDR2 reads SVGAGI. V lost 4 bases and J 0 bases, leaving 9 bases between the germline ends.

The V gene is TRBV19, the J gene TRBJ1-1, with D possibly matching TRBD1 (5 bases). Germline V gene lookup returns CDR1 LNHDA and CDR2 SQIVND (reference sequence). The CDR3 totals 12 residues. V was pared by 4 bases and J by 10 bases, with 13 bases between. The CDR3 DNA reads as TGTGCCAGTAGTACCGCCTCGGGACGAGCTTTCTTT. It codes for CASSTASGRAFF.

The chain links TRBV10-1 to TRBJ1-6; 7 nucleotides agree with TRBD1. Germline V gene sequence: CDR1 WNHNN, CDR2 SYGVQD (reference sequence). V lost 4 bases to trimming and J lost 13 bases; unmatched junction nucleotides: 4. This CDR3 is built from 12 residues. DNA for the CDR3: TGCGCCAGCAGTGGGAACAGGGGCCCCCTCCACTTT. Its protein product is CASSGNRGPLHF.

This clone was detected only a few times. The chain carries TRBV9 and TRBJ2-6; D possibly corresponds to TRBD1 (5 bases). The length of the CDR3 is 15 residues. V lost 2 bases, J lost 2 bases, and 8 bases lay in between. Looked up from germline, CDR1 is SGDLS and CDR2 is YYNGEE. The CDR3 here is CASSVLDTGANVLTF. CDR3 DNA sequence: TGTGCCAGCAGCGTTCTGGACACTGGGGCCAACGTCCTGACTTTC.

The chain is built from TRBV30 and TRBJ2-7; 10 nucleotides line up with TRBD1. The V gene's germline CDR1 is GTSNPN and CDR2 SVGIG (reference sequence). This CDR3 is 13 amino acids long. V shed 2 bases and J 5 bases; nucleotides not matched to a gene: 3. In nucleotides, the CDR3 is TGTGCCTGGAGTATGGGGACAGGGGACGAGCAGTACTTC. It codes for CAWSMGTGDEQYF.

This chain joins TRBV4-1 and TRBJ2-1; 7 bases map to TRBD1. Germline-derived CDR1 and CDR2 are MGHRA and YSYEKL. CDR3 size: 13 residues. J gave up 6 bases and V 1 base, and 0 bases lay outside the gene matches. The CDR3 loop reads CASSQGQGNEQFF. The CDR3 DNA reads as TGCGCCAGCAGCCAAGGACAGGGCAATGAGCAGTTCTTC.